The source of this T cell receptor beta chain is a study of cytomegalovirus exposure and HLA in healthy donors. Using immunoSEQ multiplex PCR, the repertoire was profiled, and TCRdb retains in-frame clones only, with some absent. The sample records about 160,000 clones, more than 75% being singletons. The CDR3 runs to 16 residues. V trimming: 6 bases; J trimming: 8 bases; junction bases outside the gene matches: 16. The germline CDR1 and CDR2 sequences are MNHNY and SVGAGI (reference sequence). Sequenced: PBMCs. The chain couples TRBV6-6 to TRBJ1-1, with 9 nucleotides matching TRBD1. The sequence derives from a man between 18 and 29 years old in good health and CMV-seronegative. The CDR3 bases are TGTGCCAGCAGAGGACAGGGGACGGCAATTTATCTCGAAGCTTTCTTT. It translates to CASRGQGTAIYLEAFF.